Below, one T cell receptor beta chain is given with its context. The table lists this clone with a few counts. Which antigen it targets is not known. No clone much larger than this one lies a single base away; base qualities are absent. These data are taken from a study of cytomegalovirus exposure and HLA in healthy donors (TCRdb year 2017). The study in broad terms: An earlier analysis of some 500 of the donors reported 250 to 300 Gb of sequence data and 120 million or so unique TCR beta sequences from 150 million to 200 million T cells. An early release that covered some 630 HLA-typed donors contained approximately 300 gigabases of sequencing data and tens of millions of unique TCR sequences. Of the roughly 400 genotyped donors, 75% to 85% were placed in the genetic ancestry cluster associated with self-reported Caucasian donors. The study was designed to test whether signatures of past pathogen exposure could be identified by cataloging public T cell receptors. The study used immunosequencing to profile the T cell repertoires of 666 subjects and linked those repertoires to cytomegalovirus serostatus. In addition to the first cohort of 500 to 850 subjects, a separate validation cohort of approximately 130 different subjects was used. To predict cytomegalovirus infection status, the study brought together high-throughput TCR immunosequencing, statistical association of individual TCRs with disease status, and machine learning. A later analysis re-analyzed previously published TCR beta repertoires from about 730 donors and added high-resolution HLA genotyping to study TCR occurrence patterns. The later analysis used no new phenotypic data to find candidate immune exposures, relying instead on TCR beta sequences and their occurrence across donors. An earlier analysis of around 580 of the donors used high-throughput TCR beta sequencing to judge whether each TCR beta V gene segment behaved as functional or pseudogenic. Donor age, sex, ethnicity and CMV serostatus were compiled alongside the repertoire data. Genome-wide SNP genotypes for about three fifths of the 666 donors were used in a later genetic analysis, which treated that subset as a discovery cohort. All discovery cohort repertoires had been generated on a single sequencing platform. HLA typing included class I and class II loci at four-digit resolution. The number of donors typed differed by locus, with 629-630 for A, B, C, DRB1 and DQB1, around 520 for DQA1, 600 to 610 for DPA1, and some 440 for DPB1. Roughly 5 DR-DQ haplotypes were handled as single units for association and clustering because linkage in the cohort was strong. Among roughly 400 genotyped donors of the cohort, an average of roughly 230,000 unique TCR beta nucleotide sequences was sequenced per donor, of which 15% to 20% were non-productive. What the authors observed across the whole study: Some IMGT-functional V segments, including TRBV6-2 and TRBV6-3, could not be distinguished by the 87-base-pair reads and were therefore excluded. The classifier was reported to diagnose cytomegalovirus status with high specificity and sensitivity in both the original and validation cohorts. In an earlier analysis of approximately 590 of the donors, most TCR beta V segments were observed in productive rearrangements about 87% or about 30% of the time, broadly matching IMGT annotations. A further reported finding was that TCR beta sequences accurately predicted the HLA-A and HLA-B alleles for most subjects in the first cohort. In a later analysis, about 17,000 TCR beta sequences were associated with specific HLA alleles at a false discovery rate of 0.05. A cluster of highly shared sequence variants was judged likely to represent a technical artifact of the sequencing pipeline. Only TCR beta chains were sequenced in this cohort, and the absence of alpha or paired-chain data limited detectable features. Several of the top co-occurrence clusters appeared to be linked to parvovirus B19, influenza, CMV and Epstein-Barr virus, according to a later analysis. The study listed over 150 TCR beta chains as associated with cytomegalovirus. In a later analysis, HLA-associated TCR beta chains showed more clonal expansion and lower generation probabilities than non-associated chains that were equally common. According to a later analysis, TCR association rates differed among HLA loci, with DRB1 alleles showing the most associated TCRs and HLA-C alleles showing the fewest. A later genetic analysis reported fewer N-insertions in productive TCRs among donors in an Asian-associated ancestry cluster than the 666-donor mean. Assigning TCR associations to individual alleles was difficult when HLA alleles, especially DR and DQ, strongly co-occurred. Roughly uniform sequencing depth across donors was assumed in presence/absence analyses, although this assumption may not hold. It was suggested by the authors that the approach could potentially be generalized to other disease states and immunological phenotypes. Immune exposure information for the cohort was limited to CMV serostatus. Three of the identified cytomegalovirus-associated TCR beta chains were confirmed in vitro to be specific for cytomegalovirus antigens. A later genetic analysis associated a missense DCLRE1C variant with V-gene and J-gene trimming of TCR beta chains, and an independent cohort replicated the association. In a later analysis, most CMV-associated TCR beta chains were found to appear HLA-restricted, with HLA associations seemingly driven largely by CMV exposure. The earlier analysis of fewer than 750 of the donors excluded roughly 17 rarely observed V segments, including chromosome 9 orphons, because counts were too low. Correlated functional status among segregating V segments might be attributable to linkage disequilibrium, but an unknown experimental factor could not be ruled out. Because some donors lacked HLA typing at each locus, the association tests relied only on the typed subset. Most TCR sequences were seen in very few donors, while some public TCRs were found in many individuals.

Inclusive of the bounding cysteine and phenylalanine, the CDR3 is 13 residues long. Only CDR3 DNA remains: 39 bases, in frame from the first base. V and J are trimmed by 8 bases and 6 bases, and the gene matches miss 5 bases of the junction. CDR1 and CDR2 are read off the germline V gene as SNHLY and FYNNEI. The library was produced with the immunoSEQ multiplex PCR assay. A mixture of 60 forward primers for TCR Vbeta segments and 13 reverse primers for TCR Jbeta segments was used in the multiplex PCR. The CDR3 region of rearranged TCR beta genes was amplified from genomic DNA with a multiplex PCR assay. On the Illumina HiSeq System, the amplified TCR beta libraries were sequenced as 87-base-pair reads. Processing in the source paper ran as follows. Across the roughly 700 repertoires, a later analysis counted approximately 83 million unique TCR beta chains, about 10 million of which were shared by at least two donors. A nearest-neighbor algorithm error-corrected the raw reads and collapsed the reads into unique sequences, merging closely related sequences to remove PCR and sequencing errors. CDR3 sequences were aligned to IMGT reference sequences to assign V, D and J gene segments. For a sequence to be retained, a match of at least six nucleotides was required to both a V gene segment and a J gene segment. Rearrangements were classified as productive when the CDR3 lacked stop codons and remained in frame with V and J, and all other rearrangements were classified as non-productive. CDR3 was defined by IMGT convention, running from the second conserved V-encoded cysteine to the conserved J-encoded phenylalanine. In an earlier analysis of more than 550 of the donors, sequences lacking an unambiguous match to a single V gene segment were excluded. In an earlier analysis of several hundred of the donors, a V segment was called functional when productive rearrangements were above 56.7%, and segregating when the standard deviation between donors exceeded 5%. A statistical classification framework was developed to diagnose cytomegalovirus status using the catalog of TCR beta chain sequences. V and J gene assignment, in a later analysis, came from comparing TCR nucleotide sequences with IMGT/GENE-DB human TR gene sequences. A later analysis assigned CDR3 sequences and most-parsimonious VDJ recombination scenarios with the TCRdist pipeline. In a later analysis, every TCR beta chain was defined by the combination of its CDR3 amino acid sequence and its V-gene family, and reads without a unique V-gene family were dropped. In a later analysis, 450 to 600 highly shared, low-generation-probability nucleotide sequences were removed to address suspected cross-contamination and a sequencing artifact. In a later analysis, a clonal expansion index for each public chain was calculated from normalized within-repertoire ranks of inferred template counts. In a later analysis, generation probabilities were computed with a VDJ recombination model fitted to out-of-frame rearrangements, and the resulting probabilities were checked against IGoR. In a later analysis, hypergeometric tests were used to score TCR-TCR, TCR-HLA and TCR-CMV co-occurrence, with a repertoire-size bias correction applied to TCR pairs. A later analysis estimated false discovery rates by permuting HLA or CMV assignments 20 times. In a later analysis, co-occurring TCRs were grouped with DBSCAN, and TCRdist sequence similarity was added when clustering was performed within HLA-allele-positive subsets. Co-occurrence clustering excluded repertoires with fewer than 30,000 or more than 120,000 public chains, plus five with anomalous nucleotide sharing. Held by TCRdb, this immuneACCESS table contains in-frame sequences only and omits some clones. Under half of the omission traces to an unresolved V gene where checked; the cause of the rest is unknown. V and J calls and clone size follow that table, whereas D and trimming were derived from the DNA. The table for this sample lists 150,000 to 200,000 clones; more than 60% of them were counted only once. Approximately 1.5% of the sample goes to the ten largest clones.

In total, approximately 700 healthy bone marrow donors made up the cohort. All cohort members were sampled while nominally healthy, although unrecorded immune exposures were likely present. The donor was CMV seropositive and was included in the group of approximately 310 seropositive cohort members. Every donor gave a peripheral blood sample, and the peripheral blood mononuclear cells from that sample were used for TCR beta sequencing. The Qiagen DNeasy Blood Extraction Kit was used to extract genomic DNA from the blood cell samples. What was sequenced was PBMCs. Recombination connected TRBV2 to TRBJ2-1, and TRBD2 aligns with 9 junction nucleotides. The clonotype comes from a woman aged 25 to 39 in good health and CMV-seropositive. The CDR3 loop reads CASGREGINEQFF. The nucleotide sequence reads as follows: TGTGCCAGCGGGCGGGAGGGCATCAATGAGCAGTTCTTC.